These 21 T cell receptor beta chains were sequenced from one sample in a study of low-dose radiotherapy and immunotherapy resistance in tumors. cDNA synthesis used a TRAV/TRBV-specific primer set for both chains. The authors ran about 18 PCR cycles to amplify TCRs with a constant-region primer and V-primer adapter. TCRdb itself ran the reads through MiXCR, one entry per CDR3 protein. The data show almost 45,000 distinct CDR3 sequences, less than 30% seen once. Described time point: after trial treatment. Treatment in this sample: LDRT plus nivolumab, ipilimumab, low-dose cyclophosphamide and aspirin (RACIN trial). This sample comprised PBMCs, obtained after low-dose radiotherapy plus immunotherapy. These receptor sequences come from a male donor with prostate cancer.

This clonotype occurred many times. The chain recombines TRBV2 with TRBJ2-3, with 9 bases that match TRBD1. Germline CDR1 and CDR2: SNHLY and FYNNEI. J gave up 2 bases and V 11 bases, and 8 bases lay outside the gene matches. This CDR3 spans 14 amino acids. DNA of the CDR3: TGTGCCGCAGGGAGGGACAGGGACACAGATACGCAGTATTTT. The encoded protein is CAAGRDRDTDTQYF.

This clonotype was detected only a few times. This may be a read error: a much more frequent sequence differs by one nucleotide. The genes are TRBV28 and TRBJ1-1; D might be TRBD1 (5 bases). Germline values: CDR1 MDHEN, CDR2 SYDVKM. V was pared by 8 bases and J by 0 bases, with 13 bases between. This CDR3 has 14 residues. The CDR3 nucleotides read TGTGCCAGCGAGGTAGGGGCGATGAACACTGAAGCTTTCTTT. It translates to CASEVGAMNTEAFF.

This clonotype was counted many times. The genes are TRBV5-4 and TRBJ2-5, with D tentatively TRBD2 (6 bases). CDR3 length: 14 residues. V shed 9 bases and J shed 5 bases, with 20 bases lying between them. Germline CDR1 is SGHNT and CDR2 is YYREEE (reference sequence). The CDR3 DNA reads TGTGCCATTACTCCGGGACTCCAACCCGAGACCCAGTACTTC. This gives the protein CAITPGLQPETQYF. The whole variable domain, filled in from reference TRBV5-4 and TRBJ2-5, reads ETGVTQSPTHLIKTRGQQVTLRCSSQSGHNTVSWYQQALGQGPQFIFQYYREEENGRGNFPPRFSGLQFPNYSSELNVNALELDDSALYLCAITPGLQPETQYFGPGTRLLVL.

Regarding this clonotype: Only one base separates this from a far larger clonotype, so it likely reflects a read error. V gene TRBV6-2 or TRBV6-3 combines with J gene TRBJ1-1, with 7 bases lining up with TRBD1. Trimming removed 8 bases from V and 1 base from J; junction bases left unmatched: 7. The CDR3 contains 14 residues. The germline CDR1 and CDR2 sequences are MNHEY and SVGEGT. Here the CDR3 reads CASVTGAENTEAFF. CDR3 coding DNA: TGTGCCAGCGTTACAGGGGCCGAGAACACTGAAGCTTTCTTT.

Ten or more counts support this clonotype. The chain joins TRBV4-3 to TRBJ2-1, with 8 bases identical to TRBD1. CDR3 length equals 15 residues. Germline V lookup: CDR1 LGHNA, CDR2 YSLEER. With 7 bases clipped from V and 2 bases from J, the junction kept 7 bases outside the gene matches. CDR3 in amino acids: CASTLGQGTYNEQFF. The CDR3 region has the DNA TGCGCCAGCACCCTCGGACAGGGAACCTACAATGAGCAGTTCTTC.

This clonotype showed up many times. This rearrangement joins TRBV28 to TRBJ2-1; 7 nucleotides line up with TRBD2. CDR3 length: 15 residues. Germline trimming cut 1 base from V and 7 bases from J; bases unmatched to any gene: 7. The germline V gene encodes CDR1 MDHEN and CDR2 SYDVKM. The CDR3 DNA reads TGTGCCAGCAGTTTATCACGACTAGCTAGGAATGAGCAGTTCTTC. The encoded protein is CASSLSRLARNEQFF.

This clonotype was detected a few times. The chain couples TRBV12-3 or TRBV12-4 to TRBJ2-7; 10 nucleotides match TRBD2. Trimming took 0 bases from V and 3 from J; bases not matched to a gene: 5. The CDR3 runs to 16 residues. This CDR3 reads CASSLARTSGLYEQYF. DNA for the CDR3: TGTGCCAGCAGTTTAGCGCGGACTAGCGGCCTCTACGAGCAGTACTTC.

This clonotype was recorded at least ten times. V is TRBV10-3 and J is TRBJ2-3; 14 bases match TRBD2. The junction had 16 bases not matched to a gene; V was cut back by 2 bases and J by 0 bases. The germline V gene has CDR1 ENHRY and CDR2 SYGVKD. This CDR3 contains 22 residues. CDR3 sequence: CAISELGQGRGLAGASTDTQYF. As DNA, the CDR3 is TGTGCCATCAGTGAGCTGGGACAGGGAAGGGGACTAGCGGGGGCCAGCACAGATACGCAGTATTTT.

The J gene is TRBJ2-1, the V gene TRBV20-1, with 8 bases lining up with TRBD2. Germline-derived CDR1 and CDR2 are DFQATT and SNEGSKA (reference sequence). With 0 bases clipped from V and 8 bases from J, the junction kept 6 bases outside the gene matches. The CDR3 has 14 amino acids. CDR3 sequence: CSARDPRGGDEQFF. In DNA, the CDR3 is TGCAGTGCTAGAGATCCCCGGGGGGGCGATGAGCAGTTCTTC.

The table lists this clonotype with many counts. The chain couples TRBV4-1 to TRBJ2-3, with TRBD2 identical over 7 bases. Looked up from germline, CDR1 is MGHRA and CDR2 is YSYEKL. Trimming took 3 bases from V and 1 from J; bases not matched to a gene: 7. This CDR3 spans 16 amino acids. This chain's CDR3 is CASSQPRSGRTDTQYF. The CDR3 nucleotides read TGCGCCAGCAGCCAGCCCCGTAGCGGGCGCACAGATACGCAGTATTTT.

This clonotype has a handful of counts. The V call is TRBV5-1, the J call TRBJ2-1, with 8 bases identical to TRBD2. Germline CDR1 reads SGHRS; CDR2 reads YFSETQ. The CDR3 totals 15 residues. The V segment lost 6 bases and the J segment 6 bases; nucleotides outside the gene matches: 11. CDR3 loop: CASKVGSGSGNEQFF. The CDR3 DNA sequence: TGCGCCAGCAAGGTAGGCAGCGGGAGTGGCAATGAGCAGTTCTTC.

In its sample, this clonotype ranks as medium-sized. The rearrangement joins TRBV5-4 to TRBJ1-2; 8 bases match TRBD1. Trimming removed 4 bases from V and 6 bases from J; junction bases left unmatched: 5. The CDR3 has 13 amino acids. Per the germline V gene, CDR1 is SGHNT and CDR2 is YYREEE (reference sequence). The CDR3 protein is CASSPDRGDGYTF. The CDR3, as DNA: TGTGCCAGCAGCCCCGACAGGGGCGATGGCTACACCTTC.

This clonotype has at least ten counts. The chain has TRBV11-2 and TRBJ2-5, with 9 nucleotides matching TRBD2. The CDR3 sequence is 15 residues long. J lost 4 bases, V lost 8 bases, and 11 bases had no gene match. Germline CDR1 reads SGHAT; CDR2 reads FQNNGV. CDR3 DNA sequence: TGTGCCAGCTGTCTCCAGCGGGGGGCGGGAGAGACCCAGTACTTC. Translated: CASCLQRGAGETQYF.

This clonotype was picked up a small number of times. A far larger clone is off by one base, so a read error is likely. The gene calls are TRBV5-8 and TRBJ2-7; TRBD1 or TRBD2 may be the D gene (5 bases each). CDR1 and CDR2 from the germline V gene are SGHTS and YDEGEE. V lost 4 bases and J lost 5, with 22 bases in between. This CDR3 has 16 residues. For the CDR3, the DNA is TGTGCCAGCAGCAGAGGGCCTAGCAGGGAATCAAACGAGCAGTACTTC. This codes for CASSRGPSRESNEQYF. The entire variable domain, with the rest obtained from reference TRBV5-8 and TRBJ2-7, is as follows: EAGVTQSPTHLIKTRGQQATLRCSPISGHTSVYWYQQALGLGLQFLLWYDEGEERNRGNFPPRFSGRQFPNYSSELNVNALELEDSALYLCASSRGPSRESNEQYFGPGTRLTVT.

This clonotype occurred many times. The DNA for the CDR3 is TGCGCCAGCAGCACGGGACTAGCGGGACAAGTCACAGATACGCAGTATTTT. Amino acids: CASSTGLAGQVTDTQYF. V usage is TRBV5-1 and J usage is TRBJ2-3; TRBD2 matches 13 bases. Germline V CDR1 and CDR2: SGHRS, YFSETQ. This CDR3 has 17 amino acids. V gave up 4 bases and J gave up 2 bases; unmatched junction bases: 7.

Regarding this clonotype: A far larger clone is just one base off, so this is likely a read error. The V and J genes are TRBV7-9 and TRBJ2-5; 8 bases map to TRBD2. The V segment lost 5 bases and the J segment 11 bases; nucleotides outside the gene matches: 25. This CDR3 region has 18 residues. CDR1 and CDR2 from the germline V gene are SEHNR and FQNEAQ (reference sequence). DNA for the CDR3: TGTGCCAGCAGCCGTCCCCTCCTAGCGGGTAAGAACTACAATGAGCAGTACTTC. Translation: CASSRPLLAGKNYNEQYF.

This clonotype occurred many times. The chain combines TRBV30 with TRBJ1-1; D ambiguous. CDR1 and CDR2 (germline): GTSNPN, SVGIG (reference sequence). V shed 2 bases and J shed 1 base, with 8 bases lying between them. CDR3 size: 13 residues. For the CDR3, the DNA is TGTGCCTGGAGTCCCCCGAAGAACACTGAAGCTTTCTTT. Protein: CAWSPPKNTEAFF. Variable domain in full (rest from reference TRBV30 and TRBJ1-1): SQTIHQWPATLVQPVGSPLSLECTVEGTSNPNLYWYRQAAGRGLQLLFYSVGIGQISSEVPQNLSASRPQDRQFILSSKKLLLSDSGFYLCAWSPPKNTEAFFGQGTRLTVV.

The chain couples TRBV11-1 to TRBJ2-7; tentative D call: TRBD1 (5 bases). V was clipped by 0 bases and J by 3 bases, with 6 bases between them. Germline V CDR1 and CDR2: SGHAT, FQDESV (reference sequence). The length of the CDR3 is 13 residues. The CDR3 is CASSLAGLYEQYF. The DNA for the CDR3 is TGTGCCAGCAGCTTAGCGGGGCTCTACGAGCAGTACTTC.

This clonotype was counted ten times or more. This chain joins TRBV28 and TRBJ1-4; perhaps TRBD1 as D (5 bases). The V gene lost 5 bases and the J gene lost 6 bases, with 13 bases spanning the gap. CDR1 and CDR2 from the germline V gene are MDHEN and SYDVKM. This CDR3 spans 14 amino acids. The CDR3 DNA reads as TGTGCCAGCAGTGAGAAGAGGGGTGATGAAAAACTGTTTTTT. Its translation: CASSEKRGDEKLFF.

This clonotype was picked up many times. CDR3: CAISAEGAQPQHF. The DNA of the CDR3 is TGTGCCATCAGTGCGGAGGGGGCTCAGCCCCAGCATTTT. This chain links TRBV10-3 with TRBJ1-5, with 7 bases matching TRBD1. V was clipped by 4 bases and J by 6 bases; unmatched bases: 3. This CDR3 is built from 13 residues. CDR1 and CDR2 (germline): ENHRY, SYGVKD.

V is TRBV6-2 or TRBV6-3 and J is TRBJ2-6; the match to TRBD1 covers 8 bases. J lost 2 bases, V lost 7 bases, and 7 bases had no gene match. CDR3 length equals 16 residues. Germline CDR1 MNHEY, CDR2 SVGEGT. The CDR3 DNA sequence: TGTGCCAGCAAGAAAGGGACAGGCGCTGGGGCCAACGTCCTGACTTTC. This sequence encodes CASKKGTGAGANVLTF.